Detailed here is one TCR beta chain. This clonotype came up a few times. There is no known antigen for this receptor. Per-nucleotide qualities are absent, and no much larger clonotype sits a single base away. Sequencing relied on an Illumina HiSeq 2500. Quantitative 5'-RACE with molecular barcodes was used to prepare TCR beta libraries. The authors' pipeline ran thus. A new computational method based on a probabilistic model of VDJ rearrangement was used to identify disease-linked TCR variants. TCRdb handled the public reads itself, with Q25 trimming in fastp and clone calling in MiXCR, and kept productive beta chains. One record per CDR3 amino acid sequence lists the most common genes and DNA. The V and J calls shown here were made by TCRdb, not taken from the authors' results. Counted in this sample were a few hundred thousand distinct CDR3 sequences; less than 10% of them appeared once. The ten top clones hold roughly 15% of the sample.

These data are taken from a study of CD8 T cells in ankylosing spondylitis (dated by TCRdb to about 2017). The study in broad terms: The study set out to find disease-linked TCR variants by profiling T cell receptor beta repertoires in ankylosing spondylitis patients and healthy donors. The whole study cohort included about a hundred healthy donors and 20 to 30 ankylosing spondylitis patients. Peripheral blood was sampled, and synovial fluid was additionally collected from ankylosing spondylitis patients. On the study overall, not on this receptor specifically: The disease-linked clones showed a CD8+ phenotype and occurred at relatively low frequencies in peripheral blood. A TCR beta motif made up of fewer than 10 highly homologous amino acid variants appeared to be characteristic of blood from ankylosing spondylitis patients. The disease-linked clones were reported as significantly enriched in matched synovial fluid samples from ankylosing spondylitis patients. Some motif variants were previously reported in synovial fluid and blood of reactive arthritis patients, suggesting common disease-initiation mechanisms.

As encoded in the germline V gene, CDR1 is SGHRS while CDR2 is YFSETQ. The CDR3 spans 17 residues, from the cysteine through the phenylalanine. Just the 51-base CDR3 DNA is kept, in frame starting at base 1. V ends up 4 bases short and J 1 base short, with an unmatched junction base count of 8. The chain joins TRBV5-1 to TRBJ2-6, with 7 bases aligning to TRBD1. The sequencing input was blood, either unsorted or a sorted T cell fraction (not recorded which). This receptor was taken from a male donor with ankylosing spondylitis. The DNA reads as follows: TGCGCCAGCAGCCTCTGGACAGGAAAGTCTGGGGCCAACGTCCTGACTTTC. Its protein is CASSLWTGKSGANVLTF.